This paragraph reports one T cell receptor beta chain. Its antigen is currently not known. Per-base qualities were not stored, and no clone one base away is much larger. The source of the sample is a study of stem cell transplantation in POMP-related autoinflammatory disease (dated by TCRdb to about 2021). About the full investigation: The study hypothesized that defective thymoproteasomes impair MHC class I-dependent CD8+ T-cell differentiation and positive selection, skewing the TRB repertoire. Before transplant, patients showed CD4+ naive T-cell skewing, low CD8+ T-cell proportions, and reduced T-cell cytokine secretion. The effect of POMP deficiency on T-cell receptor beta repertoire diversity and CDR3 characteristics was assessed by high-throughput TRB sequencing. After transplant, 100% donor engraftment of neutrophils and platelets through one year was shown by DNA chimerism analysis. On the study overall, not on this receptor specifically: In PRAID patients, the trend toward increased clonality and lower diversity reached statistical significance only for regulatory T cells. PRAID patients showed a restricted number of unique TRB V-J gene pairings. Across all analyzed T-cell subsets, PRAID patients showed a trend toward higher clonality and lower TRB diversity.

The library was prepared using the immunoSEQ multiplex PCR assay. The paper's processing steps were these. Shannon entropy, which accounts for clonal size distribution, was used to quantify repertoire diversity. The Gini-Simpson index (Simpson_1-D) was used to measure inequality in clonotype distribution. TCRdb stores this immuneACCESS table with in-frame sequences only. Part of the clones is absent; in the studies checked, under half of the shortfall reflects unresolved V genes, and no reason is known for the rest. The V and J calls and clone size were taken over from that table, and D and trimming were inferred from the DNA. In this sample the table shows roughly 70,000 clones, approximately 91% of which occur a single time. Together, the top ten hold 0.5% to 0.75% of the sample. The cysteine opens and the phenylalanine closes a CDR3 of 13 amino acids. Kept here is only the CDR3 DNA, which spans 39 bases and is read in frame from base 1. Relative to germline, V is 4 bases shorter and J is 5 bases shorter, with 10 bases between their ends. Reading the germline V gene gives CDR1 SGHRS and CDR2 YFSETQ.

The sample's time point label, decoded: after hematopoietic stem cell transplant. PRAID was characterized by prominent immunodeficiency alongside autoinflammation. Prior to TRB sequencing, T-cell subsets (conventional T cells, CD8+ T cells, regulatory T cells, T follicular helper cells) were sorted. The material sequenced was CD4+ T cells from PBMCs, taken after stem cell transplantation. The chain employs TRBV5-1 and TRBJ2-1; the D element could tentatively be TRBD1 or TRBD2, as 5 bases agree for each. The TCR was taken from a human patient with POMP-related autoinflammation and immune dysregulation (PRAID). Following a transplant, some T lymphocytes may have been derived from the graft donor. The bases are TGCGCCAGCAGCCTGGGACCCGACAATGAGCAGTTCTTC. Its translation is CASSLGPDNEQFF.